This T cell receptor beta chain appears in the sequencing data of a study of T cell changes during pregnancy in multiple sclerosis. Libraries were prepared by immunoSEQ multiplex PCR; TCRdb keeps only in-frame clonotypes and omits some of them. Of 15,000 to 20,000 clones in the sample, about 83% were seen once. This CDR3 is 13 amino acids long. Germline V gene lookup returns CDR1 SQVTM and CDR2 ANQGSEA. Trimming removed 5 bases from V and 3 bases from J; junction bases left unmatched: 5. This clone is a singleton in its sample. The sequence was obtained from a female donor in good health, enrolled as a control in a pregnancy study. The J gene is TRBJ2-7, the V gene TRBV29-1; TRBD2 aligns across 9 bases. Sequenced material: CD8+ T cells from peripheral blood mononuclear cells, taken in the second trimester of pregnancy. The CDR3 sequence is CSVFLAGSYEQYF. CDR3 in DNA: TGCAGCGTTTTCCTAGCGGGGAGCTACGAGCAGTACTTC.